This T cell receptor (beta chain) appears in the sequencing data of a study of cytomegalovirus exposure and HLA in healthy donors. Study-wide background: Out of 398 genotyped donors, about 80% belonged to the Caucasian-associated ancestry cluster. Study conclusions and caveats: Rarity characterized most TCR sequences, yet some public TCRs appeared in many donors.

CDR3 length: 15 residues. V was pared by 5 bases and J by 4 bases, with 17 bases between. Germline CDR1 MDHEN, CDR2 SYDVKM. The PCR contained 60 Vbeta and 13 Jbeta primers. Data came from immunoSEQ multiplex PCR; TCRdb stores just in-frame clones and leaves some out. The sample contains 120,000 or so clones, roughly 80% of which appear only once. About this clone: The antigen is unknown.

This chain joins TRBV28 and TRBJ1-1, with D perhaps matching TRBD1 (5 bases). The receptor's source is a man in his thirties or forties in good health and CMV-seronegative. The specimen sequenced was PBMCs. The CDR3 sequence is CASSLPDGGRTEAFF. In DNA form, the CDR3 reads TGTGCCAGCAGTCTTCCGGACGGGGGACGCACTGAAGCTTTCTTT.